This passage covers 10 T cell receptor beta chains from one sample sequenced in a study of CD8 T cells in Susac syndrome. Random hexamers primed reverse transcription of about 0.5 to 1 ug RNA. TCRdb itself ran the immunoSEQ multiplex PCR reads through MiXCR, one entry per CDR3 protein. The table includes about 190,000 distinct CDR3 sequences, about 94% detected once. Sequencing input: CD4+ T cells from PBMCs. The receptors derive from a human donor with Susac syndrome.

The chain has TRBV7-2 and TRBJ2-5; TRBD2 matches at 9 bases. The CDR3 runs 15 residues. Germline CDR1 reads SGHTA; CDR2 reads FQGNSA. With V trimmed by 5 bases and J by 5 bases, 9 bases remained unmatched. For the CDR3, the DNA is TGTGCCAGCAGCCCTATAGCGGGGGTTCCGGAGACCCAGTACTTC. It codes for CASSPIAGVPETQYF.

V gene TRBV6-1 combines with J gene TRBJ2-1; D is uncertain. Trimming took off 8 bases at V and 0 bases at J, with 8 bases between the two ends. The CDR3 contains 13 residues. Germline V gene lookup returns CDR1 MNHNS and CDR2 SASEGT. The CDR3 protein is CASSRSSYNEQFF. The CDR3 nucleotides read TGTGCCAGCTCCAGAAGCTCCTACAATGAGCAGTTCTTC.

The rearrangement links TRBV11-2 to TRBJ2-2; no reliable D call. The CDR3 runs to 11 residues. Per germline, CDR1 SGHAT and CDR2 FQNNGV. V lost 11 bases and J 4 bases, leaving 8 bases between the germline ends. In nucleotides, the CDR3 is TGTGCCGGCCAGAGCACCGGGGAGCTGTTTTTT. Protein: CAGQSTGELFF.

The chain links TRBV20-1 to TRBJ1-5; no reliable D call. The CDR3 contains 14 residues. The V and J ends lost 6 bases and 4 bases respectively, with 16 bases between them. From germline, CDR1 is DFQATT and CDR2 SNEGSKA (reference sequence). The CDR3 region has the DNA TGCAGTGCCCTGTCCGGGAGAGGGAATCAGCCCCAGCATTTT. Translation: CSALSGRGNQPQHF.

The chain combines TRBV10-3 with TRBJ2-2; D possibly corresponds to TRBD2 (6 bases). Deletions cut 6 bases from V and 3 bases from J, with 11 bases between. This CDR3 contains 14 residues. The germline CDR1 and CDR2 sequences are ENHRY and SYGVKD. CDR3 loop: CAISVLADTGELFF. DNA of the CDR3: TGTGCCATCAGCGTCTTAGCGGACACCGGGGAGCTGTTTTTT.

This chain links TRBV15 with TRBJ1-5, with TRBD1 matching 7 bases. From germline, CDR1 is LNHNV and CDR2 YYDKDF (reference sequence). Germline trimming cut 3 bases from V and 0 bases from J; bases unmatched to any gene: 2. The CDR3 is 15 residues long. The CDR3 loop is CATSSGTASNQPQHF. In DNA, the CDR3 is TGTGCCACCAGCAGTGGGACAGCTAGCAATCAGCCCCAGCATTTT.

This chain joins TRBV30 and TRBJ2-3; 8 bases line up with TRBD1. The junction had 3 bases not matched to a gene; V was cut back by 4 bases and J by 6 bases. The CDR3 is 12 amino acids. The germline gives CDR1 GTSNPN, CDR2 SVGIG (reference sequence). The CDR3 sequence: CAWTRGLDTQYF. The CDR3 coding sequence is TGTGCCTGGACCAGGGGGCTTGATACGCAGTATTTT.

The gene calls are TRBV20-1 and TRBJ2-1; TRBD2 aligns across 10 bases. Trimming at V came to 6 bases and at J to 3 bases, leaving 14 bases not matched to a gene. There are 17 residues in the CDR3. The germline V gene encodes CDR1 DFQATT and CDR2 SNEGSKA (reference sequence). DNA for the CDR3: TGCAGTGCGCACGCCCCCAGCGGGGGGGCTGGCTACAATGAGCAGTTCTTC. It translates to CSAHAPSGGAGYNEQFF.

The chain recombines TRBV5-4 with TRBJ2-3; possibly TRBD1 or TRBD2 for D (6 bases each). Per germline, CDR1 SGHNT and CDR2 YYREEE (reference sequence). V lost 0 bases, J lost 2 bases, and 10 bases lay in between. The CDR3 totals 15 residues. CDR3 region: CASSLDGGHTDTQYF. The CDR3 DNA sequence: TGTGCCAGCAGCTTGGACGGGGGCCACACAGATACGCAGTATTTT.

The V gene is TRBV4-3, the J gene TRBJ1-6; perhaps TRBD1 as D (5 bases). V dropped 0 bases and J dropped 10 bases, with 16 bases sitting between them. Germline V CDR1 and CDR2: LGHNA, YSLEER. There are 16 residues in the CDR3. The CDR3: CASSQDGGPTPSPLHF. DNA for the CDR3: TGCGCCAGCAGCCAAGATGGGGGACCCACCCCATCACCCCTCCACTTT.